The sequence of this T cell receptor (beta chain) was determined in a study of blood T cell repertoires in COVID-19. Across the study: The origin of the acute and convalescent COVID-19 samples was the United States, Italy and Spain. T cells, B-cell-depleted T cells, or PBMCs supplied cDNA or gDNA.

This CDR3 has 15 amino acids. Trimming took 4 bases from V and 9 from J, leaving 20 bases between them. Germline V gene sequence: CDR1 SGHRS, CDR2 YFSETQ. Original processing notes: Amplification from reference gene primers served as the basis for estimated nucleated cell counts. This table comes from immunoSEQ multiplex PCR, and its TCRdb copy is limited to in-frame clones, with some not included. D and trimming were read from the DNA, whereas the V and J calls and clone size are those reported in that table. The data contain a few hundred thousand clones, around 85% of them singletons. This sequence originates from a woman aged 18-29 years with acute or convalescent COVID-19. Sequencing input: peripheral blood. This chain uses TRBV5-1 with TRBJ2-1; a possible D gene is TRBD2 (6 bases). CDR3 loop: CASSAPRTTDSEQFF. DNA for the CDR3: TGCGCCAGCAGCGCACCCCGGACTACCGACAGTGAGCAGTTCTTC.